The 2 T cell receptor beta chains below were found in one sample sequenced in a study of human T cells and chemical hapten exposure. TCRdb itself ran the RACE reads through MiXCR, one entry per CDR3 protein. Of about 40,000 distinct CDR3 sequences in the sample, around 3.2% are singletons; the top ten hold about 6.2%. Time point described: patch test 2, 6 weeks after DPC sensitization. The sample's treatment: therapeutic diphenylcyclopropenone sensitization with weekly scalp DPC. The input for sequencing was whole blood, taken in connection with sensitization to the hapten diphenylcyclopropenone (DPC). These receptors were taken from a man between 35 and 55 years old with alopecia areata. Some clones in this sample may be carry-over from other donors' samples.

This clonotype was counted many times. The CDR3 protein is CASSSKWGNSRGQETQYF. The CDR3 region has the DNA TGTGCCAGCAGTTCTAAATGGGGAAATTCCCGGGGCCAAGAGACCCAGTACTTC. This rearrangement joins TRBV25-1 to TRBJ2-5; D may be TRBD2 (5 bases). CDR1 and CDR2 from the germline V gene are MGHDK and SYGVNS. This CDR3 is 18 amino acids long. V was shortened by 5 bases and J by 1 base, with 23 bases between the two germline ends.

This clonotype showed up many times. The chain joins TRBV2 to TRBJ2-1; D not certain. Germline CDR1 is SNHLY and CDR2 is FYNNEI. The CDR3 is 11 residues long. Trimming removed 4 bases from V and 7 bases from J, with 5 bases in between. CDR3 protein: CASSGLNEQFF. DNA of the CDR3: TGTGCCAGCAGTGGTCTGAATGAGCAGTTCTTC.